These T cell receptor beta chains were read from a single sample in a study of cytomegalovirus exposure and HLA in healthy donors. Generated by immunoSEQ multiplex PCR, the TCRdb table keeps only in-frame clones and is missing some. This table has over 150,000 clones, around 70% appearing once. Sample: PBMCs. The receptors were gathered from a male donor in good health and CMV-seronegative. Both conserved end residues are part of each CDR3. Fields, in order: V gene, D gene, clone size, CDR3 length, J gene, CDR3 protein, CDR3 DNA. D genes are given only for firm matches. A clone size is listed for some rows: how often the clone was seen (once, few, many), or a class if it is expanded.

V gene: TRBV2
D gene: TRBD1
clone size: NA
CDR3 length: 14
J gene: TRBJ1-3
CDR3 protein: CASRGQLSGNTIYF
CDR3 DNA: TGTGCCAGCAGGGGACAGCTCTCTGGAAACACCATATATTTT

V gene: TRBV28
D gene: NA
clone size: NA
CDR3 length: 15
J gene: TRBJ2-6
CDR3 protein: CASSSGRSGANVLTF
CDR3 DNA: TGTGCCAGCAGTTCAGGGCGCTCTGGGGCCAACGTCCTGACTTTC

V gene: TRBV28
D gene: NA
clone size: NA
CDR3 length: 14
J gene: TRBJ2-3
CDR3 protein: CASSPLAASDTQYF
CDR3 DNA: TGTGCCAGCAGTCCCCTAGCAGCCTCAGATACGCAGTATTTT

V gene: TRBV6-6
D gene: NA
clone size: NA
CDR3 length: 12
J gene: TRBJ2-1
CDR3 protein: CASSSRVAEQFF
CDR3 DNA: TGTGCCAGCAGTTCCAGGGTAGCTGAGCAGTTCTTC

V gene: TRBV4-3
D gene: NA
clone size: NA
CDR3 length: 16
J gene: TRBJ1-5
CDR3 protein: CASSQGGGTSNQPQHF
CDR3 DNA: TGCGCCAGCAGCCAAGGAGGCGGGACTAGCAATCAGCCCCAGCATTTT

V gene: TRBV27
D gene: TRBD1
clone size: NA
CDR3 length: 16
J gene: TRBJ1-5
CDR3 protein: CASRPITGGADQPQHF
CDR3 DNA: TGTGCCAGCAGACCCATAACAGGGGGCGCAGATCAGCCCCAGCATTTT

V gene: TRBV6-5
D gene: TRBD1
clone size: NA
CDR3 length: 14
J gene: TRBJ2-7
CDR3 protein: CASSRDRDSYEQYF
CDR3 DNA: TGTGCCAGCAGTCGGGACAGGGACTCCTACGAGCAGTACTTC

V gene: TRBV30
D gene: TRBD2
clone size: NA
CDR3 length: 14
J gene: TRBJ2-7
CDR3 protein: CAWSVRTSLNEQYF
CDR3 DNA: TGTGCCTGGAGTGTGAGGACTAGTCTAAACGAGCAGTACTTC

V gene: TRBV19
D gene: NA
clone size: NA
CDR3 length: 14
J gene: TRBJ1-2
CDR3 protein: CASTPAASIYGYTF
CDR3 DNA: TGTGCCAGTACCCCGGCAGCGTCTATCTATGGCTACACCTTC

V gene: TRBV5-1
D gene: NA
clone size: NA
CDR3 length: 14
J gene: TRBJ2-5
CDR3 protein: CASSLVAGSETQYF
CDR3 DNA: TGCGCCAGCAGCTTGGTCGCGGGGTCGGAGACCCAGTACTTC

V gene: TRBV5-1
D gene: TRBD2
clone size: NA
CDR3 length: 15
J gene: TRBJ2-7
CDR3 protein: CASSLVGSGEEEQYF
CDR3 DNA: TGCGCCAGCAGCTTGGTGGGGAGCGGGGAAGAGGAGCAGTACTTC

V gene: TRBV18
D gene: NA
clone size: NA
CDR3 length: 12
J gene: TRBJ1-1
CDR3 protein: CASSPDAGQAFF
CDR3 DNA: TGTGCCAGCTCACCTGATGCTGGCCAAGCTTTCTTT

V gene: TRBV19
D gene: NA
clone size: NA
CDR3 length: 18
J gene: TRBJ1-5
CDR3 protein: CASSAGGAGRPSNQPQHF
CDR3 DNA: TGTGCCAGTAGTGCCGGGGGGGCGGGCAGGCCGAGCAATCAGCCCCAGCATTTT

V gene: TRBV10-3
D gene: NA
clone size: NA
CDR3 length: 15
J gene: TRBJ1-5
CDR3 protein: CAIGAGKGSNQPQHF
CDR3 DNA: TGTGCCATCGGGGCAGGGAAAGGCAGCAATCAGCCCCAGCATTTT

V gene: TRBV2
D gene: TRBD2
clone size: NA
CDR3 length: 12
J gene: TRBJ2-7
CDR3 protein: CATRGGDYEQYF
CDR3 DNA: TGTGCCACTCGGGGAGGGGACTACGAGCAGTACTTC

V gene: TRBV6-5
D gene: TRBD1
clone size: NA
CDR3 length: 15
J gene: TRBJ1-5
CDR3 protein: CASSYSGQGEQPQHF
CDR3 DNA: TGTGCCAGCAGTTACTCGGGACAGGGGGAACAGCCCCAGCATTTT

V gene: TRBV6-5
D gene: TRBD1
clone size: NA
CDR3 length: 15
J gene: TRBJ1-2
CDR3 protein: CASMGWQGADYGYTF
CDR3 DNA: TGTGCCAGCATGGGGTGGCAGGGGGCTGACTATGGCTACACCTTC

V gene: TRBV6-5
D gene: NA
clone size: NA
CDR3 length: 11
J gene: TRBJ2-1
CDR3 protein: CASWAAKEQFF
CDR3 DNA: TGTGCCAGCTGGGCCGCCAAGGAGCAGTTCTTC

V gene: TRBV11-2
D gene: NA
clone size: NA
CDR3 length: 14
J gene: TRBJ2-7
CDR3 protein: CASSLARGSYEQYF
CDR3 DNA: TGTGCCAGCAGCTTAGCGCGGGGATCCTACGAGCAGTACTTC

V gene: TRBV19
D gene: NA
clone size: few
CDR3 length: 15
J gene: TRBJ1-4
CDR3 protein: CASSHGSATNEKLFF
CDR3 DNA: TGTGCCAGTAGCCACGGGTCGGCAACTAATGAAAAACTGTTTTTT

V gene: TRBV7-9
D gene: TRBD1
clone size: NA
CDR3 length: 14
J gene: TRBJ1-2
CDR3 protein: CASSLDRGGGGYTF
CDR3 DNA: TGTGCCAGCAGCTTAGACAGGGGAGGTGGTGGCTACACCTTC

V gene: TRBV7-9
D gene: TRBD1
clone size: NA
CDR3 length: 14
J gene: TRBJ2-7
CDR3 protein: CASSPGTGGYEQYF
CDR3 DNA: TGTGCCAGCAGCCCTGGGACAGGAGGCTACGAGCAGTACTTC

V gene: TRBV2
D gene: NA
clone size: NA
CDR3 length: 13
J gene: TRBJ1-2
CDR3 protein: CASSVGIDYGYTF
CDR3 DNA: TGTGCCAGCAGTGTCGGGATAGACTATGGCTACACCTTC

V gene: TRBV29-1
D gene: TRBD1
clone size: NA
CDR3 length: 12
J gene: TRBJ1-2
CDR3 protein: CSVLDRVGGYTF
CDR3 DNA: TGCAGCGTCTTAGACAGGGTGGGTGGCTACACCTTC

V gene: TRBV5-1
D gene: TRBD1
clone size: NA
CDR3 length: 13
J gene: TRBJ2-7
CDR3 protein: CASARTGGVEQYF
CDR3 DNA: TGCGCCAGCGCTAGGACAGGGGGCGTCGAGCAGTACTTC

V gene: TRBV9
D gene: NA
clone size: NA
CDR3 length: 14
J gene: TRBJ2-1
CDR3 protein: CASSVFGNHNEQFF
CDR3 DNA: TGTGCCAGCAGCGTTTTCGGGAACCACAATGAGCAGTTCTTC

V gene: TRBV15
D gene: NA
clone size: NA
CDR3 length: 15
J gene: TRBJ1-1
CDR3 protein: CATSRDRTGKDEAFF
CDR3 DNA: TGTGCCACCAGCAGAGATAGAACAGGGAAGGATGAAGCTTTCTTT

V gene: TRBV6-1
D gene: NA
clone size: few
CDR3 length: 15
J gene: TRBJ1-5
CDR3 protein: CASSTQGGGNQPQHF
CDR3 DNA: TGTGCCAGCAGTACGCAAGGGGGGGGGAATCAGCCCCAGCATTTT

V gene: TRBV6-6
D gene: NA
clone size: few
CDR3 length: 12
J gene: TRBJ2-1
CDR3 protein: CASSSLAPEQFF
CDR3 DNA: TGTGCCAGCAGTTCCCTGGCCCCTGAGCAGTTCTTC

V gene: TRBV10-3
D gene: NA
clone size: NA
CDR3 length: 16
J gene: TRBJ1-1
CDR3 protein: CAISESGQGWNTEAFF
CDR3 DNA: TGTGCCATCAGTGAGTCGGGGCAGGGCTGGAACACTGAAGCTTTCTTT

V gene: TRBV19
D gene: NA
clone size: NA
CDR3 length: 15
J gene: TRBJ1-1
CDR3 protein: CASSIVERVYTEAFF
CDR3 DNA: TGTGCCAGTAGTATAGTCGAGAGGGTGTACACTGAAGCTTTCTTT

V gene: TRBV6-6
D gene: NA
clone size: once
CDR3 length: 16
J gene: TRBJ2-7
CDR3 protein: CASSYSIRVSSYEQYF
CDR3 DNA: TGTGCCAGCAGTTACTCGATACGGGTAAGCTCCTACGAGCAGTACTTC

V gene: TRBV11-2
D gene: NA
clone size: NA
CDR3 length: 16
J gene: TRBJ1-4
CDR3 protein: CASSSYKLGGGEKLFF
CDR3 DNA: TGTGCCAGCAGCTCCTATAAGCTCGGGGGAGGAGAAAAACTGTTTTTT

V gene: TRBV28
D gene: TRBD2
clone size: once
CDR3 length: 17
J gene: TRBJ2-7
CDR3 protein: CASSLLIEVAGSYEQYF
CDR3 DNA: TGTGCCAGCAGTTTACTCATCGAAGTAGCGGGCTCCTACGAGCAGTACTTC

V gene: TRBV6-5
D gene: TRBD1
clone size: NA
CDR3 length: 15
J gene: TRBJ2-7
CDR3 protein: CASSQPGQGAYEQYF
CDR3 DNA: TGTGCCAGCAGCCAACCGGGACAGGGGGCGTACGAGCAGTACTTC

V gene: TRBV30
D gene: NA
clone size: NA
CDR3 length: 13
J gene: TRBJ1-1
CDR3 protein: CAGYRNVNTEAFF
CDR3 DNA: TGTGCCGGTTACAGAAACGTGAACACTGAAGCTTTCTTT

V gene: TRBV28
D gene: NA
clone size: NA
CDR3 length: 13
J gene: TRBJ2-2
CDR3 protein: CASSSYRAGELFF
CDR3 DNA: TGTGCCAGCAGCTCCTACAGGGCCGGGGAGCTGTTTTTT

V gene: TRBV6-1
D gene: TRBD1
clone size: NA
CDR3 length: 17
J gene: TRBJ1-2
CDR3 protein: CASSEGTGQNRLYGYTF
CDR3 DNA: TGTGCCAGCAGTGAAGGTACGGGACAGAACCGGCTCTATGGCTACACCTTC

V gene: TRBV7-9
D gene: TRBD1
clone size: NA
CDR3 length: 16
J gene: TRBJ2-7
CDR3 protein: CASSLVGTGGAYEQYF
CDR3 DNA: TGTGCCAGCAGCTTAGTGGGGACAGGGGGCGCTTACGAGCAGTACTTC

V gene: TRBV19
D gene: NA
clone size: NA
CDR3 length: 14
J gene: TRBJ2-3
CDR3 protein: CASSMKLSTDTQYF
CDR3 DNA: TGTGCCAGTAGTATGAAACTTAGCACAGATACGCAGTATTTT

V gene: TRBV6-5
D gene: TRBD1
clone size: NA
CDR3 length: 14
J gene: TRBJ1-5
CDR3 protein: CASRPGGGHQPQHF
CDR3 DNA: TGTGCCAGCAGGCCGGGAGGGGGCCATCAGCCCCAGCATTTT

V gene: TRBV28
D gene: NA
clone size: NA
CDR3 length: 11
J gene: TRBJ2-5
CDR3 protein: CASTLSETQYF
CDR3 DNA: TGTGCCAGCACCCTAAGCGAGACCCAGTACTTC

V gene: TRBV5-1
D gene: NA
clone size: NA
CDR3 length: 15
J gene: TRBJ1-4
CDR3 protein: CASSLRGLGNEKLFF
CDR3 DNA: TGCGCCAGCAGCTTGAGAGGGTTGGGTAATGAAAAACTGTTTTTT

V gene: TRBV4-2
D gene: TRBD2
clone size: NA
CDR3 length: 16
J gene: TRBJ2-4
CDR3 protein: CASSQDLAGGRDIQYF
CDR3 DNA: TGTGCCAGCAGCCAAGACCTAGCGGGGGGGCGGGACATTCAGTACTTC

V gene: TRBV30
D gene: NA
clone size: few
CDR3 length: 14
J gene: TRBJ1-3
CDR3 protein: CAWSRGGNGNTIYF
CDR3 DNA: TGTGCCTGGAGTCGAGGGGGTAATGGAAACACCATATATTTT

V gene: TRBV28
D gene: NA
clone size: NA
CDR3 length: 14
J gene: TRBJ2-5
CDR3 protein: CASRGAAGKETQYF
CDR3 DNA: TGTGCCAGCCGGGGGGCTGCGGGCAAAGAGACCCAGTACTTC

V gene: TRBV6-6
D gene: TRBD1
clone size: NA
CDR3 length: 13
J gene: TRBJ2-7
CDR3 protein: CASSYAGTVEQYF
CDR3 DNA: TGTGCCAGCAGTTACGCCGGGACAGTCGAGCAGTACTTC

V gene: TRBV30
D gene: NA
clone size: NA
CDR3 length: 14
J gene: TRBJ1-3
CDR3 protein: CASPRVNSGNTIYF
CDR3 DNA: TGTGCCTCCCCGAGGGTTAACTCTGGAAACACCATATATTTT

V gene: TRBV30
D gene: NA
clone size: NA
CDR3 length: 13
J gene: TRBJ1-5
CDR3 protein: CAWSRYQNQPQHF
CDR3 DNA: TGTGCCTGGAGTCGGTATCAAAATCAGCCCCAGCATTTT

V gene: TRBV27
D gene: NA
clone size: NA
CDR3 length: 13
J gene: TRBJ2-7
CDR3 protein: CASSFTPVYEQYF
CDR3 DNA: TGTGCCAGCAGTTTTACACCTGTCTACGAGCAGTACTTC

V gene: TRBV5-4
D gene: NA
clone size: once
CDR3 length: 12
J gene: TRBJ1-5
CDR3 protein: CASSFGGQPQHF
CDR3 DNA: TGTGCCAGCAGCTTCGGGGGTCAGCCCCAGCATTTT

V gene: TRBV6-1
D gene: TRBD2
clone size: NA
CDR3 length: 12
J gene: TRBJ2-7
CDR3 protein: CASVAGFYEQYF
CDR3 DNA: TGTGCCAGCGTAGCGGGGTTCTACGAGCAGTACTTC

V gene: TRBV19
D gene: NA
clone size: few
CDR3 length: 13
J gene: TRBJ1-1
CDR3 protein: CASSIQVYTEAFF
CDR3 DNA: TGTGCCAGTAGTATTCAGGTGTACACTGAAGCTTTCTTT

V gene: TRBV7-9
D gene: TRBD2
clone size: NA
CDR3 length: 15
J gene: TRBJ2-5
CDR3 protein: CASSRGLAGGETQYF
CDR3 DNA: TGTGCCAGCAGCCGGGGACTAGCGGGAGGAGAGACCCAGTACTTC

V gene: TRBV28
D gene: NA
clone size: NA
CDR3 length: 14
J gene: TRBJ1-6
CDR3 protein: CASGSGRANSPLHF
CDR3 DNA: TGTGCCAGCGGCTCTGGCCGTGCCAATTCACCCCTCCACTTT